This T cell receptor (beta chain) was retrieved from a study of identical twins. Findings and limits, study-wide: Twins' surplus sharing was weaker for beta out-of-frame sequences. Cord blood's abundant beta clonotypes had fewer insertions, unlike memory repertoires. Compared with models, monozygotic twins showed more out-of-frame TCR alpha sharing.

Per germline, CDR1 SGHRS and CDR2 YFSETQ. Trimming cost V 3 bases and J 3 bases, with 16 bases left between them. This CDR3 contains 15 residues. TCRdb reanalysed the 5' RACE reads using MiXCR and keeps one entry per CDR3 protein. Seen here are 200,000 to 300,000 distinct CDR3 sequences, 7% observed once, and the top ten hold 3.5% to 4%. This clonotype occurred a few times. The antigen remains undetermined. The data were also submitted as part of a second study, on yellow fever vaccine responses in identical twins.

Sequencing input: memory (CD45RO+) T cells sorted from blood. The rearrangement links TRBV5-1 to TRBJ2-7; no clear D. The TCR originated in a woman between 18 and 30 years old in good health. CDR3 nucleotide sequence: TGCGCCAGCAGCTCAGGACCCCGGGCGGACTACGAGCAGTACGTC. As protein: CASSSGPRADYEQYV.